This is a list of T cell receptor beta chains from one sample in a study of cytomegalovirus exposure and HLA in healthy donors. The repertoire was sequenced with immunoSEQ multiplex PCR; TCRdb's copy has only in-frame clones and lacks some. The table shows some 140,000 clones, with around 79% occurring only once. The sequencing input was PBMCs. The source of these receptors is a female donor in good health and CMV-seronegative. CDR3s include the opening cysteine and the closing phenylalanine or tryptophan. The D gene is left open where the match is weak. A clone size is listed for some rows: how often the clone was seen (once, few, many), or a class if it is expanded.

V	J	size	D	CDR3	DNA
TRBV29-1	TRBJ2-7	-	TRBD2	CSVEHGLVGSYEQYF	TGCAGCGTTGAACACGGACTAGTGGGTAGCTACGAGCAGTACTTC
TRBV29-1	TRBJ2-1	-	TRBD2	CSVEGRGGVNEQFF	TGCAGCGTTGAAGGGCGGGGGGGCGTGAATGAGCAGTTCTTC
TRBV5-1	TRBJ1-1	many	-	CASSLDTGGFEAFF	TGCGCCAGCAGCTTGGACACAGGCGGATTTGAAGCTTTCTTT
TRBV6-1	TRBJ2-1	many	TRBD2	CASIISGRIPGRQFF	TGTGCCAGCATCATAAGCGGGAGGATCCCAGGTCGGCAGTTCTTC
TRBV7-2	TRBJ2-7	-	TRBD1	CASSLGTGYEQYF	TGTGCCAGCAGCTTAGGGACAGGCTACGAGCAGTACTTC
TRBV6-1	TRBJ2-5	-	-	CASNWKGRGETQYF	TGTGCCAGCAATTGGAAGGGTCGGGGAGAGACCCAGTACTTC
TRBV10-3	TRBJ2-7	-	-	CAISEGRNYEQYF	TGTGCCATCAGTGAAGGCAGGAACTACGAGCAGTACTTC
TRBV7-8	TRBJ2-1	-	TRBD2	CASSSASGGAGYNEQFF	TGTGCCAGCAGCTCCGCGAGCGGGGGGGCTGGTTACAATGAGCAGTTCTTC
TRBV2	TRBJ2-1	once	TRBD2	CASGRSGDNEQFF	TGTGCCAGCGGGAGGAGCGGGGACAATGAGCAGTTCTTC
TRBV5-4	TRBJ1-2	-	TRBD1	CASSLGSGGKGNYGYTF	TGTGCCAGCAGCTTGGGATCAGGGGGCAAAGGGAACTATGGCTACACCTTC
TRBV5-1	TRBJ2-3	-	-	CASSSKTGRTDTQYF	TGCGCCAGCAGCTCGAAGACAGGGAGGACAGATACGCAGTATTTT
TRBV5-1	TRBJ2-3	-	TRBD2	CASSLAGGRTDTQYF	TGCGCCAGCAGCTTGGCGGGAGGGCGGACCGATACGCAGTATTTT
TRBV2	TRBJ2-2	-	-	CASARDFLNTGELFF	TGTGCCAGCGCCCGGGACTTTTTGAACACCGGGGAGCTGTTTTTT
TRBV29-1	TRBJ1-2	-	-	CSVAVLTGSRYGYTF	TGCAGCGTGGCAGTCCTAACAGGATCTCGGTATGGCTACACCTTC
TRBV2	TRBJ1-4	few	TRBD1	CASSVGDRGFEKLFF	TGTGCCAGCAGTGTCGGAGACAGGGGTTTTGAAAAACTGTTTTTT
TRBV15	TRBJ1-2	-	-	CATSKGEGMGGYTF	TGTGCCACCAGCAAGGGGGAGGGGATGGGCGGCTACACCTTC
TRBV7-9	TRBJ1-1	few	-	CASSLLTEAFF	TGTGCCAGCAGCTTACTCACTGAAGCTTTCTTT
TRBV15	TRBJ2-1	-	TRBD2	CATSRASGSAIGEQFF	TGTGCCACCAGCAGAGCTAGCGGGAGTGCGATTGGTGAGCAGTTCTTC
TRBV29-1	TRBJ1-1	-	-	CSVALATDTNTEAFF	TGCAGCGTTGCCCTCGCGACCGACACGAACACTGAAGCTTTCTTT
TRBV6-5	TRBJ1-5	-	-	CASSLGSYQPQHF	TGTGCCAGCAGCCTAGGGAGCTATCAGCCCCAGCATTTT
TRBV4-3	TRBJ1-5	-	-	CASSPGGHRPQHF	TGCGCCAGCAGCCCGGGGGGGCATCGGCCCCAGCATTTT
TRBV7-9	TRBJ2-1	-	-	CASSPEGSFTGADEQFF	TGTGCCAGCAGCCCGGAGGGAAGCTTTACAGGGGCCGATGAGCAGTTCTTC
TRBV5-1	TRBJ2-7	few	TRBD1	CASSDPLRDRVEEQYF	TGCGCCAGCAGCGACCCCCTCCGGGACAGGGTAGAGGAGCAGTACTTC
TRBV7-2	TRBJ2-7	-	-	CASTKVGYEQYF	TGTGCCAGCACTAAGGTCGGGTACGAGCAGTACTTC
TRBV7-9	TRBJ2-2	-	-	CASEGRHTGELFF	TGTGCCAGCGAGGGCAGACACACCGGGGAGCTGTTTTTT
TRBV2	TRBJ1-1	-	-	CAGGYARSLEAFF	TGTGCCGGAGGTTACGCTCGCTCCCTTGAAGCTTTCTTT
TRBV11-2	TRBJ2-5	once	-	CASSLGAFPPGETQYF	TGTGCCAGCAGCTTAGGGGCCTTTCCTCCAGGAGAGACCCAGTACTTC
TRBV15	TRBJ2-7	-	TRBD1	CATSRGWGGTGGGEQYF	TGTGCCACCAGCAGAGGGTGGGGTGGGACAGGGGGTGGGGAGCAGTACTTC
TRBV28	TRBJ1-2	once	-	CASSLTTKGYTF	TGTGCCAGCAGTTTAACTACGAAGGGCTACACCTTC
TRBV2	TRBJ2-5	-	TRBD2	CASSEEGSGGARETQYF	TGTGCCAGCAGTGAAGAGGGGAGCGGGGGGGCGAGGGAGACCCAGTACTTC
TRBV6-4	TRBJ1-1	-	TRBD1	CASRRTGNEITTEAFF	TGTGCCAGCAGGCGGACAGGGAATGAAATAACGACTGAAGCTTTCTTT
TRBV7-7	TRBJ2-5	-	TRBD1	CASSFDRGPGTQYF	TGTGCTAGCAGCTTCGACAGGGGGCCGGGGACCCAGTACTTC
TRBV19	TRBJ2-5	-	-	CASSIYDSQETQYF	TGTGCCAGTAGTATTTATGACAGCCAAGAGACCCAGTACTTC
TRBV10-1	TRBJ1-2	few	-	CASSEPQDKGRGYTF	TGCGCCAGCAGTGAGCCGCAGGACAAAGGACGTGGCTACACCTTC
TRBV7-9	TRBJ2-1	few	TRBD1	CASSPPFRDRGYNEQFF	TGTGCCAGCAGCCCCCCTTTCCGGGACAGGGGCTACAATGAGCAGTTCTTC
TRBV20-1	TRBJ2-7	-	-	CSAGGRGEQYF	TGCAGTGCAGGGGGTCGGGGCGAGCAGTACTTC
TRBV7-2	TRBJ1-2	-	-	CASSLEGRQVAYGYTF	TGTGCCAGCAGCTTAGAAGGCAGACAGGTGGCTTATGGCTACACCTTC
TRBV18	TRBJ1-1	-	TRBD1	CASSQPDRGAFF	TGTGCCAGCTCACAACCCGACAGGGGGGCTTTCTTT
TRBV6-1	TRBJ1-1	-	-	CASSPSGSTEAFF	TGTGCCAGCAGTCCATCGGGTTCCACTGAAGCTTTCTTT
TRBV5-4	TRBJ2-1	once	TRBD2	CASSSWTSGRDNEQFF	TGTGCCAGCAGCTCCTGGACTAGCGGGAGGGATAATGAGCAGTTCTTC